These 20 T cell receptor beta chains were sequenced from one sample in a study of blood T cell repertoires in COVID-19. Repertoires were generated with immunoSEQ multiplex PCR, while TCRdb's copy carries only in-frame clones and drops some. The table includes hundreds of thousands of clones, 70% to 90% detected once. Sample: peripheral blood. These receptors came from a woman aged 50 to 60 who had recovered from COVID-19.

The chain uses TRBV5-1 and TRBJ2-2; tentative D call: TRBD1 (6 bases). The CDR3 spans 14 residues. Trimming pared 9 bases from V and 2 bases from J, leaving 14 bases between. CDR1 and CDR2 from the germline V gene are SGHRS and YFSETQ. DNA for the CDR3: TGCGCCACTCGTCGGACAGATAACACCGGGGAGCTGTTTTTT. Translating gives CATRRTDNTGELFF.

Here the CDR3 reads CATSAGGRAYEQYF. Here the CDR3 DNA reads TGTGCCACCAGTGCCGGGGGACGGGCCTACGAGCAGTACTTC. J is TRBJ2-7 and V is TRBV24-1; D perhaps matches TRBD2 (6 bases). Germline V lookup: CDR1 KGHDR, CDR2 SFDVKD. Trimming took off 5 bases at V and 2 bases at J, with 12 bases between the two ends. This CDR3 comprises 14 residues.

The chain is built from TRBV5-4 and TRBJ2-1, with 12 bases aligning to TRBD2. The germline V gene has CDR1 SGHNT and CDR2 YYREEE (reference sequence). This CDR3 has 14 amino acids. V gave up 4 bases and J gave up 7 bases; unmatched junction bases: 3. CDR3 nucleotide sequence: TGTGCCAGCAGCGCCGGGACTAGCGGGAATGAGCAGTTCTTC. It is translated as CASSAGTSGNEQFF.

The chain is built from TRBV10-1 and TRBJ1-2; D is unresolved. With 2 bases removed from V and 6 bases from J, the gap between germline ends came to 22 bases. Germline CDR1 WNHNN, CDR2 SYGVQD (reference sequence). The CDR3 loop spans 17 amino acids. The CDR3 region has the DNA TGCGCCAGCAGTGAGCTCCGAGGCGCTCGAGGGAGGAATGGCTACACCTTC. This sequence encodes CASSELRGARGRNGYTF.

V and J are TRBV30 and TRBJ2-4; 9 nucleotides align to TRBD2. CDR3 length: 13 residues. CDR1 is GTSNPN and CDR2 is SVGIG in the germline V gene (reference sequence). J lost 5 bases, V lost 2 bases, and 1 base had no gene match. CDR3 nucleotides: TGTGCCTGGAGTCGACTAGCGGAAAACATTCAGTACTTC. It translates to CAWSRLAENIQYF.

As for this clone: Different DNA sequences within this sample yield the same CDR3. The J gene is TRBJ2-7, the V gene TRBV20-1; D is ambiguous. The CDR3 has 11 amino acids. The V gene's germline CDR1 is DFQATT and CDR2 SNEGSKA (reference sequence). Trimming took 2 bases from V and 5 from J, leaving 7 bases between them. The CDR3 DNA reads TGCAGTGCTAGATCTGGGCACGAGCAGTACTTC. As protein: CSARSGHEQYF.

The genes are TRBV4-1 and TRBJ2-3; D gene unclear. CDR3 size: 12 residues. Trimming cost V 1 base and J 5 bases, with 4 bases left between them. From germline, CDR1 is MGHRA and CDR2 YSYEKL. CDR3 nucleotides: TGCGCCAGCAGCCAAGTCGGAGATACGCAGTATTTT. Residues: CASSQVGDTQYF.

The chain links TRBV6-5 to TRBJ1-1; D remains unclear. The CDR3 loop spans 13 amino acids. The germline CDR1 and CDR2 sequences are MNHEY and SVGAGI. Trimming left V 2 bases short and J 8 bases short, with 12 bases between. The CDR3 reads CASSYDHRREAFF. The DNA of the CDR3 is TGTGCCAGCAGTTACGATCATAGAAGAGAAGCTTTCTTT.

V usage is TRBV15 and J usage is TRBJ1-1; D is uncertain. V was cut by 0 bases and J by 5 bases, with 10 bases left in between. The germline V gene has CDR1 LNHNV and CDR2 YYDKDF (reference sequence). The CDR3 extends over 14 amino acids. The DNA for the CDR3 is TGTGCCACCAGCAGAGATCGGGTTGGGACTGAAGCTTTCTTT. Its translation: CATSRDRVGTEAFF.

The chain joins TRBV3-1 (or the pseudogene TRBV3-2) to TRBJ2-2; 11 nucleotides agree with TRBD2. V shed 4 bases, J shed 6 bases, and the junction held 7 bases outside the gene matches. Germline assignment: CDR1 LGHDT and CDR2 YNNKEL (reference sequence). There are 16 residues in the CDR3. The CDR3 here is CASSRELAGVAGELFF. CDR3 nucleotides: TGTGCCAGCAGCCGAGAACTAGCGGGAGTGGCCGGGGAGCTGTTTTTT.

The gene calls are TRBV2 and TRBJ1-5; 7 nucleotides agree with TRBD1. With 8 bases clipped from V and 2 bases from J, the junction kept 3 bases outside the gene matches. CDR1 and CDR2 from the germline V gene are SNHLY and FYNNEI. The CDR3 is 13 residues long. The CDR3 DNA sequence: TGTGCCAGCGGCACAGGGGGCAATCAGCCCCAGCATTTT. As protein: CASGTGGNQPQHF. Together with reference TRBV2 and TRBJ1-5, the CDR3 gives the full variable domain: EPEVTQTPSHQVTQMGQEVILRCVPISNHLYFYWYRQILGQKVEFLVSFYNNEISEKSEIFDDQFSVERPDGSNFTLKIRSTKLEDSAMYFCASGTGGNQPQHFGDGTRLSIL.

This clone has a single count. The chain joins TRBV7-6 to TRBJ2-6; 7 bases are a match to TRBD2. The germline V gene has CDR1 SGHVS and CDR2 FNYEAQ. J lost 3 bases, V lost 4 bases, and 3 bases had no gene match. The CDR3 is 15 amino acids. CDR3 protein: CASSSAGVGANVLTF. The CDR3 bases are TGTGCCAGCAGCTCCGCGGGGGTTGGGGCCAACGTCCTGACTTTC.

Here the CDR3 DNA reads TGTGCCAGCAGCTTGTACGGGGGGGGGCGTCGGGCCCTCCACTTT. It specifies CASSLYGGGRRALHF. The chain recombines TRBV5-6 with TRBJ1-6; TRBD1 might be the D (6 bases). V shed 1 base and J shed 14 bases, with 19 bases lying between them. Germline values: CDR1 SGHDT, CDR2 YYEEEE. This CDR3 is built from 15 residues. Using reference TRBV5-6 and TRBJ1-6 for the parts outside the CDR3, the full variable domain is DAGVTQSPTHLIKTRGQQVTLRCSPKSGHDTVSWYQQALGQGPQFIFQYYEEEERQRGNFPDRFSGHQFPNYSSELNVNALLLGDSALYLCASSLYGGGRRALHFGNGTRLTVT.

The chain employs TRBV5-1 and TRBJ2-7, with a possible D match to TRBD1 (6 bases). In germline, CDR1 is SGHRS, CDR2 YFSETQ. The CDR3 has 15 amino acids. V dropped 4 bases and J dropped 1 base, with 15 bases sitting between them. CDR3 region: CASSPSPDSSYEQYF. The CDR3 region has the DNA TGCGCCAGCAGCCCTAGCCCGGACAGTTCCTACGAGCAGTACTTC.

J is TRBJ2-2 and V is TRBV5-1; D is undetermined. Germline V gene lookup returns CDR1 SGHRS and CDR2 YFSETQ. Trimming took off 1 base at V and 3 bases at J, with 10 bases between the two ends. The CDR3 has 15 residues. CDR3 nucleotides: TGCGCCAGCAGCTTGAATCCTACGGACACCGGGGAGCTGTTTTTT. Its protein is CASSLNPTDTGELFF. The full variable domain, in which reference TRBV5-1 and TRBJ2-2 provide the parts outside the CDR3, is KAGVTQTPRYLIKTRGQQVTLSCSPISGHRSVSWYQQTPGQGLQFLFEYFSETQRNKGNFPGRFSGRQFSNSRSEMNVSTLELGDSALYLCASSLNPTDTGELFFGEGSRLTVL.

The chain couples TRBV28 to TRBJ1-4, with D possibly TRBD1 on 6 matching bases. This CDR3 contains 16 residues. Trimming shortened V by 4 bases and J by 5 bases, and 17 bases separated the two germline ends. Germline V gives CDR1 MDHEN, CDR2 SYDVKM. The CDR3 here is CASSWTRGLWNEKLFF. CDR3 coding DNA: TGTGCCAGCAGTTGGACCAGGGGCCTTTGGAATGAAAAACTGTTTTTT.

The chain links TRBV3-1 (or the pseudogene TRBV3-2) to TRBJ1-5; weak D call: TRBD1 (6 bases). The CDR3 length is 15 residues. Germline V lookup: CDR1 LGHDT, CDR2 YNNKEL (reference sequence). Trimming shortened V by 4 bases and J by 0 bases, and 10 bases separated the two germline ends. CDR3 nucleotide sequence: TGTGCCAGCAGCCTAGGACAGATTAGCAATCAGCCCCAGCATTTT. This sequence encodes CASSLGQISNQPQHF.

The chain employs TRBV3-1 (or the pseudogene TRBV3-2) and TRBJ2-5; possible D gene TRBD1, 5 bases. Germline-derived CDR1 and CDR2 are LGHDT and YNNKEL (reference sequence). The V gene lost 6 bases and the J gene lost 0 bases, with 17 bases spanning the gap. There are 16 residues in the CDR3. This CDR3 is CASRPNATGNQETQYF. The CDR3 DNA reads as TGTGCCAGCAGACCGAATGCAACAGGAAACCAAGAGACCCAGTACTTC.

The J gene is TRBJ2-5, the V gene TRBV21-1; the table names TRBD2, a call not compared with the DNA. TRBV21-1 is tagged as a pseudogene. CDR3 length equals 16 residues. DNA for the CDR3: TGTGCCAGCAGCAAAGAAGGCTTGTGGAGGGGAGAGACCCAGTACTTC. Its protein is CASSKEGLWRGETQYF.

CDR3 sequence: CSVGLAGVGTGELFF. CDR3 DNA: TGCAGCGTTGGACTAGCGGGAGTTGGCACCGGGGAGCTGTTTTTT. The V gene is TRBV29-1, the J gene TRBJ2-2; TRBD2 matches 12 bases. Trimming cost V 4 bases and J 4 bases; bases outside gene matches: 4. Per germline, CDR1 SQVTM and CDR2 ANQGSEA. The CDR3 is 15 residues long.